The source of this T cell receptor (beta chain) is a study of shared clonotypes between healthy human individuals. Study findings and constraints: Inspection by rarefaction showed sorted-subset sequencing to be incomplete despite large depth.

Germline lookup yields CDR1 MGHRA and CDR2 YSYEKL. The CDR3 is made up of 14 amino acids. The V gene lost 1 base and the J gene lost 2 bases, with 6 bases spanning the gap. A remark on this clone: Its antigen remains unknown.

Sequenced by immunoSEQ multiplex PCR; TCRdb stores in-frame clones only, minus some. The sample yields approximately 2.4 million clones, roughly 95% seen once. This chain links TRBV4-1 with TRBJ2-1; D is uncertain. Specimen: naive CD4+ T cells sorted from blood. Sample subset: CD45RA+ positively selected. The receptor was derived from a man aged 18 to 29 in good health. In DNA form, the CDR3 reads TGCGCCAGCAGCCAAGTAGACCCCTACAATGAGCAGTTCTTC. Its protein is CASSQVDPYNEQFF.